The entry below gives a single T cell receptor beta chain sequence along with its context. Its matching antigen is unknown. This CDR3 spans 15 amino acids. The V gene's germline CDR1 is KGHSH and CDR2 LQKENI. V shed 2 bases and J shed 1 base, with 9 bases lying between them. This entry belongs to a study of regulatory T cells in long-lasting Graves disease. Study summary: Antithyroid drug intake by newly diagnosed Graves' patients had lasted under 3 months.

Notes on the study in general: There were preferences for TRBV28, TRBJ1-2 and TRBJ2-5 in persistent disease.

Specified time point: newly diagnosed GD, antithyroid drugs for less than 3 months. The TCR library used RNA extracted from PBMCs. Combining iRepertoire HTBI primers with Arm-PCR of CDR3 regions, the authors built TCR beta libraries. TCRdb processed the multiplex PCR reads anew with MiXCR; each CDR3 protein has one entry. The sample holds 450,000 to 500,000 distinct CDR3 sequences; roughly 16% are singletons and the top ten take less than 15%. These same data were also listed under a study on T cells in Graves' hyperthyroidism and ophthalmopathy. Per that paper: A patient was excluded if there was uncontrolled infection, other autoimmune disease, pregnancy or lactation. When the TCR CDR3 underwent first-round RT-PCR, the HTBI primer set was used.

This material consisted of peripheral blood mononuclear cells (PBMCs), taken at new diagnosis, from a patient treated with antithyroid drugs. This chain connects TRBV18 to TRBJ1-3; D ambiguous. The sequence came from a man aged 35-49 years with Graves disease. The CDR3: CASSPTRESGNTIYF. The CDR3 DNA reads as TGTGCCAGCTCACCAACAAGAGAATCTGGAAACACCATATATTTT.